This T cell receptor (beta chain) originates from a study of T cell responses to AZD1222 COVID-19 vaccine. On the study more broadly: Second-dose intervals of approximately 4 or approximately 12 weeks were pooled. Notes on the study in general: Spike-specific TCR breadth and depth were elevated following two AZD1222 doses. Seropositive at baseline were only a handful of AZD1222 recipients.

Assay used: immunoSEQ multiplex PCR; TCRdb lists only in-frame clones, some missing. The top ten hold about 2% of the sample, which has around 100,000 clones, about nine tenths seen once. V lost 3 bases and J lost 3, with 12 bases in between. CDR1 is MNHEY, CDR2 SMNVEV, per germline (reference sequence). The CDR3 sequence is 15 residues long. This clone was recorded a few times. Its specificity is not known. The TCR comes from an adult in good health. The chain has TRBV27 and TRBJ1-5; D is uncertain. The sample was peripheral blood, taken on day 0 of AZD1222 vaccination. In nucleotides, the CDR3 is TGTGCCAGCAGTTTGCGGCCGGATTCCAATCAGCCCCAGCATTTT. Translating gives CASSLRPDSNQPQHF.